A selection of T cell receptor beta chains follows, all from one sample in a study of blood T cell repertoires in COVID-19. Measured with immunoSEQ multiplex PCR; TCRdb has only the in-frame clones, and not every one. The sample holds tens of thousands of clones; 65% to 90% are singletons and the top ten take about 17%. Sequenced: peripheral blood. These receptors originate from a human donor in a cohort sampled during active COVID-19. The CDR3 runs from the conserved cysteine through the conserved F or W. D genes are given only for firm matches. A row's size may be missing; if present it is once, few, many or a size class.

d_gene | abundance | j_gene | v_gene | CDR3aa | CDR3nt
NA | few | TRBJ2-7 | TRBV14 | CASSQDPGYEQYF | TGTGCCAGCAGCCAAGACCCCGGGTACGAGCAGTACTTC
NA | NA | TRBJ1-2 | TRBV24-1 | CATSDTTGNGYTF | TGTGCCACCAGTGATACAACAGGGAATGGCTACACCTTC
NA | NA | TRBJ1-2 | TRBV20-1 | CSASQGHDGYTF | TGCAGTGCTAGTCAGGGTCACGATGGCTACACCTTC
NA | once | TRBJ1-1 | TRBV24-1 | CATSDAGGNTEAFF | TGTGCCACCAGTGATGCCGGGGGGAACACTGAAGCTTTCTTT
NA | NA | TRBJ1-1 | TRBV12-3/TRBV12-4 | CASSRGNTEAFF | TGTGCCAGCAGCAGGGGGAACACTGAAGCTTTCTTT
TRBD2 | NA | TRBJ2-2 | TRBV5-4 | CASSLRGAGELFF | TGTGCCAGCAGCTTGCGGGGGGCCGGGGAGCTGTTTTTT
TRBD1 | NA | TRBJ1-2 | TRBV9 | CASSGGTGEDYGYTF | TGTGCCAGCAGCGGAGGGACAGGAGAAGACTATGGCTACACCTTC
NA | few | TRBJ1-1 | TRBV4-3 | CASSQDGLRGETEAFF | TGCGCCAGCAGCCAAGACGGGTTGCGGGGAGAGACTGAAGCTTTCTTT
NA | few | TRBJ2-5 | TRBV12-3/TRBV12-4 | CASSLSHKETQYF | TGTGCCAGCAGTTTATCCCACAAAGAGACCCAGTACTTC
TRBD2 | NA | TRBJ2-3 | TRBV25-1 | CATPGLAGTTSTDTQYF | TGTGCCACCCCCGGCCTAGCGGGGACCACTAGCACAGATACGCAGTATTTT
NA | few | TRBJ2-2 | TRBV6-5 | CASSYAQGNTGELFF | TGTGCCAGCAGTTACGCACAGGGCAACACCGGGGAGCTGTTTTTT
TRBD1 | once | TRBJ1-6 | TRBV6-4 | CASSEGQGKSPLHF | TGTGCCAGCAGTGAAGGACAGGGGAAGTCACCCCTCCACTTT
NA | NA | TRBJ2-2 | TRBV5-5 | CASIPWGFTGELFF | TGTGCCAGCATCCCTTGGGGCTTTACCGGGGAGCTGTTTTTT
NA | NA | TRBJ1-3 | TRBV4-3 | CASSQRGTLILDSGNTIYF | TGCGCCAGCAGTCAAAGGGGGACGCTAATCTTGGACTCTGGAAACACCATATATTTT
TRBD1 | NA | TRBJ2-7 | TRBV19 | CASMAGQGSYEQYF | TGTGCCAGTATGGCAGGACAGGGGTCCTACGAGCAGTACTTC
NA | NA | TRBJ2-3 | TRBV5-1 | CASSSFGASTDTQYF | TGCGCCAGCAGCTCGTTTGGGGCTAGCACAGATACGCAGTATTTT
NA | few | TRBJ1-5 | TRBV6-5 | CASSYSQGNRQPQHF | TGTGCCAGCAGTTACTCCCAGGGGAATAGGCAGCCCCAGCATTTT
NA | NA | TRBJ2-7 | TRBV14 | CASGLAAYEQYF | TGTGCCAGCGGGTTAGCTGCCTACGAGCAGTACTTC
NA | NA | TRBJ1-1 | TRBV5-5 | CASNEGVPDTEAFF | TGTGCCAGCAATGAAGGGGTCCCTGACACTGAAGCTTTCTTT
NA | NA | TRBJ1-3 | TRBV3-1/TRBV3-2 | CASSQVPGHYGPSSFSIYF | TGTGCCAGCAGCCAAGTGCCAGGACACTACGGGCCGTCGTCGTTCTCCATATATTTT
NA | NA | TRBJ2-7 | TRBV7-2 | CASSDMSYEQYF | TGTGCCAGCTCGGACATGTCCTACGAGCAGTACTTC
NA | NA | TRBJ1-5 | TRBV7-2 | CASSATWNQPQHF | TGTGCCAGCAGCGCGACATGGAATCAGCCCCAGCATTTT
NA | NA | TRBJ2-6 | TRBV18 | CASSPPRGTGANVLTF | TGTGCCAGCTCACCACCGCGGGGTACTGGGGCCAACGTCCTGACTTTC
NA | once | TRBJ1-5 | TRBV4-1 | CASSPNLGRNQPQHF | TGCGCCAGCAGCCCGAACCTAGGCCGAAATCAGCCCCAGCATTTT
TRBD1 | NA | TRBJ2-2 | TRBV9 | CASSPRTGGWTGELFF | TGTGCCAGCAGCCCTCGGACAGGGGGCTGGACCGGGGAGCTGTTTTTT
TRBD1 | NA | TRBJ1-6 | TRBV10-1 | CASSGFPGQGYPSYNSPLHF | TGCGCCAGCAGTGGATTCCCGGGACAGGGGTACCCCTCCTATAATTCACCCCTCCACTTT